This T cell receptor (beta chain) was documented in a study of blood T cells in healthy people across ages. A second PCR, run for roughly 7 to 12 cycles, used a sample-barcoded 5' primer plus a J-beta primer mix. Researchers report that a template-switch adaptor with 12 random nucleotides tagged each cDNA molecule. TCRdb called the 5' RACE reads again in MiXCR, with one record for every CDR3 protein. Among some 920,000 distinct CDR3 sequences listed, about 51% were seen once. This clonotype showed up just a few times. Antigen unknown. Study-wide points: Estimates of diversity drawn from one million T cells were considered underestimates.

Isolation recovered at least 6.5 million PBMCs from every sample. This clonotype was sampled from a woman in her fifties or sixties in good health. The specimen was blood.

The CDR3 DNA is TGCAGTGCTCCAAAACGGGCGGGAGGCCAGGGTGAGCAGTTCTTC. Translated, it gives CSAPKRAGGQGEQFF. The chain links TRBV20-1 to TRBJ2-7, with 8 bases matching TRBD2. The DNA end lines up better with TRBJ2-1; the J call may be wrong. Germline V gene sequence: CDR1 DFQATT, CDR2 SNEGSKA (reference sequence). The CDR3 is 15 amino acids.